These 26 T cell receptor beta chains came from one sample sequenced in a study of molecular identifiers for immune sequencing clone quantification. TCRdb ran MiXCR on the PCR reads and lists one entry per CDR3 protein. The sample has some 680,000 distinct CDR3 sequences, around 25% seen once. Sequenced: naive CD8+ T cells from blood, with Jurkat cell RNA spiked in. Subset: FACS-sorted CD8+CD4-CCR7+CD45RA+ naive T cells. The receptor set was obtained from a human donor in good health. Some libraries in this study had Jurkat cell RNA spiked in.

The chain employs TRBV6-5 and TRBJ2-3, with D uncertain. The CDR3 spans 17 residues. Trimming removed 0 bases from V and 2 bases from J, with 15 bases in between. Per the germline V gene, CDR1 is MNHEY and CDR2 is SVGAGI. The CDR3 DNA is TGTGCCAGCAGTTACTCGGTTAGTGTGGAACCCACAGATACGCAGTATTTT. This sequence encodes CASSYSVSVEPTDTQYF.

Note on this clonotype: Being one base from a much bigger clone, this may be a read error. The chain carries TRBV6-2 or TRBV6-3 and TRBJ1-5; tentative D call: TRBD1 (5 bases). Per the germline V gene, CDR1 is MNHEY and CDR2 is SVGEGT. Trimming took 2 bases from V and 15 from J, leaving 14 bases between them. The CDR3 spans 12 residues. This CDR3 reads CASSYIRDYLHF. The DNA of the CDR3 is TGTGCCAGCAGTTACATAAGGGACTACTTGCATTTT.

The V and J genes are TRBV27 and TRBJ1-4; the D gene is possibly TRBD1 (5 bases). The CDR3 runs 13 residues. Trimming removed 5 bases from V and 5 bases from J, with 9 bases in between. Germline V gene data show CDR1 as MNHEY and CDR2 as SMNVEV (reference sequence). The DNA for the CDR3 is TGTGCCAGCAGTCCCGACAGCAATGAAAAACTGTTTTTT. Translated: CASSPDSNEKLFF.

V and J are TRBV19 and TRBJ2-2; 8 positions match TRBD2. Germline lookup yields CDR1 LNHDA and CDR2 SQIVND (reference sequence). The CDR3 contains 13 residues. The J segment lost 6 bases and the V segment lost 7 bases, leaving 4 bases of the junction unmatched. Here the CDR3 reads CASTGGLAGELFF. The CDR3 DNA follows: TGTGCCAGTACGGGGGGGCTCGCCGGGGAGCTGTTTTTT.

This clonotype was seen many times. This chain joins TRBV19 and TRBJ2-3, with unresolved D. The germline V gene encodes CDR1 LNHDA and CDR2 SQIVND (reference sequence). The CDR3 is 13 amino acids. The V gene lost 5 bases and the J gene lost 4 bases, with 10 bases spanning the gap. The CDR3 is CASSLPFPDTQYF. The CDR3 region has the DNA TGTGCCAGTAGTCTCCCGTTCCCAGATACGCAGTATTTT.

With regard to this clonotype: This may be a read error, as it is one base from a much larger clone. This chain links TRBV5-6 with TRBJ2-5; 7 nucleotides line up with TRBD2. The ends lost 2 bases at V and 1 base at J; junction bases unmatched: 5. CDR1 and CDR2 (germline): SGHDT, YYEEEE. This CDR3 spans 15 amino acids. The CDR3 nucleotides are TGTGCCAGCAGCTTTCGGGCTAGCGGCCAAGAGACCCAGTACTTC. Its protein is CASSFRASGQETQYF.

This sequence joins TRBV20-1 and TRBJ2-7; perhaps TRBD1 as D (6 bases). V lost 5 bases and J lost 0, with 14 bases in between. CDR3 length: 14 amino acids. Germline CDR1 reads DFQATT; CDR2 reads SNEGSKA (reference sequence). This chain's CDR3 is CSALGQLSSYEQYF. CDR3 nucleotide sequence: TGCAGTGCTTTAGGACAGCTAAGCTCCTACGAGCAGTACTTC.

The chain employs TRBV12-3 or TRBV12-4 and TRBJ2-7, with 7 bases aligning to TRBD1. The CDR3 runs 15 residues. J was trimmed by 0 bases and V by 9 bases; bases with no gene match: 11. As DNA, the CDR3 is TGTGCCAGTAGTATCGGGACAGAAAGCTCCTACGAGCAGTACTTC. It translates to CASSIGTESSYEQYF.

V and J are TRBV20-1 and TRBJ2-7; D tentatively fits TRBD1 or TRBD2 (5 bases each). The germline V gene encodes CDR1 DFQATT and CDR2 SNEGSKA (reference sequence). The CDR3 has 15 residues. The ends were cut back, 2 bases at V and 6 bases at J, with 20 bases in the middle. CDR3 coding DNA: TGCAGTGCTAGAATGCTCCGGGACCCTTTTCCCGAGCAGTACTTC. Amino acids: CSARMLRDPFPEQYF.

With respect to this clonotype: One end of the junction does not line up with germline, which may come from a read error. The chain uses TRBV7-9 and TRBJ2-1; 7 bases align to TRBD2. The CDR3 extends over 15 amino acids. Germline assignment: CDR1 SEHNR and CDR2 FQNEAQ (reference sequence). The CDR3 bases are TGTGCCAACAGCTTACTTATTCGGACTAGCAATGAGCAGTTCTTC. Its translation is CANSLLIRTSNEQFF.

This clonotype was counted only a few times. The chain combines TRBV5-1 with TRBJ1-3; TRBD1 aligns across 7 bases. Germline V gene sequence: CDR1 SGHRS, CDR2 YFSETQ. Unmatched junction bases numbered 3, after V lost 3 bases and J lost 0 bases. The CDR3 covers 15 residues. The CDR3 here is CASSSDRDSGNTIYF. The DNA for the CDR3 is TGCGCCAGCAGCTCCGACAGGGACTCTGGAAACACCATATATTTT.

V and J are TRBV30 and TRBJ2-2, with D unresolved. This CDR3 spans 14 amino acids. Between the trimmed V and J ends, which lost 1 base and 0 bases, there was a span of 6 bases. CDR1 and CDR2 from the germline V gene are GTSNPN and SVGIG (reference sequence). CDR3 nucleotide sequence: TGTGCCTGGAGTGGTGGGCCGAACACCGGGGAGCTGTTTTTT. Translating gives CAWSGGPNTGELFF.

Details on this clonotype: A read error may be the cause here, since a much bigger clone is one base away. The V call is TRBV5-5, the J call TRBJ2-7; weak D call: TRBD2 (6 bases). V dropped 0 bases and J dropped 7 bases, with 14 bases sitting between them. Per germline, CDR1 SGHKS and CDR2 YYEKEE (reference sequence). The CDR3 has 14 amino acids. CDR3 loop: CASSLGGTAGEQYF. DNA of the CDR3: TGTGCCAGCAGCTTGGGGGGGACTGCGGGTGAGCAGTACTTC.

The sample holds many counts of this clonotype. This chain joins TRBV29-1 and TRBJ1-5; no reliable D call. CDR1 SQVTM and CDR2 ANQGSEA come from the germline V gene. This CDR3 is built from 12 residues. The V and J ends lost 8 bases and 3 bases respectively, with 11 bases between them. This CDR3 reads CSLRPVNQPQHF. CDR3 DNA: TGCAGCCTACGGCCGGTCAATCAGCCCCAGCATTTT. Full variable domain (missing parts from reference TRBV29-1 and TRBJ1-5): SAVISQKPSRDICQRGTSLTIQCQVDSQVTMMFWYRQQPGQSLTLIATANQGSEATYESGFVIDKFPISRPNLTFSTLTVSNMSPEDSSIYLCSLRPVNQPQHFGDGTRLSIL.

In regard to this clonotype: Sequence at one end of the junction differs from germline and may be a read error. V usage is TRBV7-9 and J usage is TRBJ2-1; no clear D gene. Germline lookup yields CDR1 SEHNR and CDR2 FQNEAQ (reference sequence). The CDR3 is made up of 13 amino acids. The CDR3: CASTLRTDNEQFF. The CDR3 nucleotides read TGTGCCAGCACCTTACGGACCGACAATGAGCAGTTCTTC.

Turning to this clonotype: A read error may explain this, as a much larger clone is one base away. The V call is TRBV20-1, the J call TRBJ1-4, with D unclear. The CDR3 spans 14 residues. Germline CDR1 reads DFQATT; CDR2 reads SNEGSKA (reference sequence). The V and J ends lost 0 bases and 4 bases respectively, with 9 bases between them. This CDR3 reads CSARDYSLNEKLFF. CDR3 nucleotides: TGCAGTGCTAGAGATTACAGCCTTAATGAAAAACTGTTTTTT.

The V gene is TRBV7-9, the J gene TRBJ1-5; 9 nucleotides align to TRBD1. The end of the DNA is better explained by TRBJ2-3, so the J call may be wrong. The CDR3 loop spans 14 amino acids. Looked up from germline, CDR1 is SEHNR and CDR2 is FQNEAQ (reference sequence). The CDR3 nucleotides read TGTGCCAGCAGCTACACAGGGGGCAATCAGCCCCAGTATTTT. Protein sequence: CASSYTGGNQPQYF.

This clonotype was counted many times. This chain's CDR3 is CATRTSGTGELFF. The CDR3 nucleotides are TGTGCCACCAGGACTAGCGGGACCGGGGAGCTGTTTTTT. This chain joins TRBV24-1 and TRBJ2-2; TRBD2 aligns across 10 bases. Germline V CDR1 and CDR2: KGHDR, SFDVKD. This CDR3 is built from 13 residues. The trim removed 7 bases at V and 5 bases at J, leaving 0 bases unmatched.

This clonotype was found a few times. The CDR3 reads CSARDGGGYTDTQYF. The CDR3 region has the DNA TGCAGTGCTAGAGATGGAGGGGGCTACACAGATACGCAGTATTTT. J is TRBJ2-3 and V is TRBV20-1, with D possibly being TRBD1 (7 bases). The CDR3 spans 15 residues. Germline CDR1 and CDR2: DFQATT and SNEGSKA (reference sequence). V dropped 0 bases and J dropped 2 bases, with 12 bases sitting between them.

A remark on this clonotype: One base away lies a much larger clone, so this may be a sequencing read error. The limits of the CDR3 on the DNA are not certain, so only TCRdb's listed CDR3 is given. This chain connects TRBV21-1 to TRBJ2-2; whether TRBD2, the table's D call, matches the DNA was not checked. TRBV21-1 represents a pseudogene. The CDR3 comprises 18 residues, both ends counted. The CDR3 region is CAGSKKNVGLGTTGELFF.

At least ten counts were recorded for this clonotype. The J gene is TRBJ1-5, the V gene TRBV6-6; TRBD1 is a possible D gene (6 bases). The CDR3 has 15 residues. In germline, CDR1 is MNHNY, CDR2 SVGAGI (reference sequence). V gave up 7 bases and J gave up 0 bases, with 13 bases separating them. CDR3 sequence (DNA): TGTGCCAGCACCCGGACAGTCTATAGCAATCAGCCCCAGCATTTT. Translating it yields CASTRTVYSNQPQHF.

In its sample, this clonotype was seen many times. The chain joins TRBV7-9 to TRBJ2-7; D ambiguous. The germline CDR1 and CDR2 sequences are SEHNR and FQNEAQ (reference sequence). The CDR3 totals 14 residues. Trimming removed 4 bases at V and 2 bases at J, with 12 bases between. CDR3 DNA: TGTGCCAGCAGCTCCCGGACCGATACCTACGAGCAGTACTTC. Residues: CASSSRTDTYEQYF.

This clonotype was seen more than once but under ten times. DNA for the CDR3: TGTGCCAGTACCCCAGTCGCGGCTGGGGCCAACGTCCTGACTTTC. It translates to CASTPVAAGANVLTF. The chain links TRBV19 to TRBJ2-6; D is undetermined. Looked up from germline, CDR1 is LNHDA and CDR2 is SQIVND (reference sequence). Trimming took off 7 bases at V and 2 bases at J, with 12 bases between the two ends. The CDR3 loop spans 15 amino acids.

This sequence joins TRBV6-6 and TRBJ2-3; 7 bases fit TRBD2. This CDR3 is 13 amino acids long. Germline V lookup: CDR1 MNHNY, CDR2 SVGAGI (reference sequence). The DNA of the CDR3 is TGTGGAAGCGGGGAGTACCTCACAGATACGCAGTATTTT. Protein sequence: CGSGEYLTDTQYF.

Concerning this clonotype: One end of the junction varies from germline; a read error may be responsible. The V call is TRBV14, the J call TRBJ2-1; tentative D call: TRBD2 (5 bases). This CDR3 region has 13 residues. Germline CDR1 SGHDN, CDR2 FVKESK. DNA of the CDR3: TGTGACAGCAGCCAACTAGGTTACAATGAGCAGTTCTTC. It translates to CDSSQLGYNEQFF. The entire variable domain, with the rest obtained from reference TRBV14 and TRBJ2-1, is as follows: EAGVTQFPSHSVIEKGQTVTLRCDPISGHDNLYWYRRVMGKEIKFLLHFVKESKQDESGMPNNRFLAERTGGTYSTLKVQPAELEDSGVYFCDSSQLGYNEQFFGPGTRLTVL.

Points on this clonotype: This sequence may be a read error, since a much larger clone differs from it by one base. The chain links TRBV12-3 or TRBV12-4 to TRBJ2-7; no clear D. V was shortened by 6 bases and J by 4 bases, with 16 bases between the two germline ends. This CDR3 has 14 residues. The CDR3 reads CASSPPARKYEQYF. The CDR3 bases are TGTGCCAGCAGCCCCCCGGCTAGAAAGTACGAGCAGTACTTC.